The 17 T cell receptor beta chains listed next were all sequenced from one sample in a study of control samples from healthy donors and cancer patients. TCRdb's copy holds only in-frame clones and misses some; the assay was immunoSEQ multiplex PCR. Of about 170,000 clones listed, 91% are singletons. Sequences were obtained from blood. These receptors were collected from a woman aged 30 to 39 in good health.

In DNA form, the CDR3 reads TGTGCCAGCAGCCGTCCCGGGACAGGTGATTCACCCCTCCACTTT. Translated, it gives CASSRPGTGDSPLHF. The chain combines TRBV3-1 (or the pseudogene TRBV3-2) with TRBJ1-6; 8 nucleotides line up with TRBD1. The germline V gene encodes CDR1 LGHDT and CDR2 YNNKEL (reference sequence). The CDR3 consists of 15 residues. J lost 8 bases, V lost 4 bases, and 7 bases had no gene match.

The rearrangement uses TRBV30 and TRBJ2-7; 8 bases match TRBD1. CDR3 length equals 14 residues. Germline V lookup: CDR1 GTSNPN, CDR2 SVGIG (reference sequence). The junction had 8 bases not matched to a gene; V was cut back by 0 bases and J by 7 bases. Here the CDR3 DNA reads TGTGCCTGGAGTGTACCCCGGACAGGGCGGGAGCAGTACTTC. It yields the protein CAWSVPRTGREQYF.

The chain joins TRBV9 to TRBJ2-1; a possible D gene is TRBD1 (5 bases). The germline gives CDR1 SGDLS, CDR2 YYNGEE. The CDR3 totals 12 residues. With 4 bases removed from V and 6 bases from J, the gap between germline ends came to 8 bases. The DNA for the CDR3 is TGTGCCAGCAGCCCGACAGCCAATGAGCAGTTCTTC. It specifies CASSPTANEQFF.

The chain employs TRBV18 and TRBJ1-1; 10 positions agree with TRBD1. J was trimmed by 1 base and V by 3 bases; bases with no gene match: 8. Germline V gene lookup returns CDR1 KGHSH and CDR2 LQKENI. The CDR3 is 17 residues long. The CDR3 coding sequence is TGTGCCAGCTCACCCTCGGGACAGGGGAAGAGGAACACTGAAGCTTTCTTT. Translation gives CASSPSGQGKRNTEAFF.

This clone was detected once. The chain is built from TRBV7-9 and TRBJ1-2; 7 bases fit TRBD1. The junction had 3 bases not matched to a gene; V was cut back by 4 bases and J by 1 base. Germline-derived CDR1 and CDR2 are SEHNR and FQNEAQ (reference sequence). The CDR3 covers 14 residues. The CDR3 DNA reads as TGTGCCAGCAGCTCGGACAGGAGTAACTATGGCTACACCTTC. Protein sequence: CASSSDRSNYGYTF.

This clone has only one observation. J is TRBJ2-2 and V is TRBV3-1 (or the pseudogene TRBV3-2), with D perhaps TRBD1 (5 bases). With 2 bases removed from V and 4 bases from J, the gap between germline ends came to 5 bases. This CDR3 has 13 amino acids. CDR1 and CDR2 from the germline V gene are LGHDT and YNNKEL (reference sequence). For the CDR3, the DNA is TGTGCCAGCAGCCAAAGGGGCACCGGGGAGCTGTTTTTT. It codes for CASSQRGTGELFF.

This sequence joins TRBV4-1 and TRBJ2-2; 7 bases agree with TRBD1. The junction had 7 bases not matched to a gene; V was cut back by 6 bases and J by 0 bases. This CDR3 comprises 16 residues. The germline V gene has CDR1 MGHRA and CDR2 YSYEKL. The CDR3: CASRNNRGPNTGELFF. CDR3 coding DNA: TGCGCCAGCAGAAACAACAGGGGCCCGAACACCGGGGAGCTGTTTTTT.

In this sample, this clone turned up a few times. This specimen includes other DNA sequences encoding the same CDR3. V gene TRBV12-3 or TRBV12-4 combines with J gene TRBJ1-2; D is possibly TRBD1 (5 bases). The CDR3 runs 13 residues. Trimming left V 1 base short and J 4 bases short, with 7 bases between. Here the CDR3 DNA reads TGTGCCAGCAGTTTAGGGCAGGGCTATGGCTACACCTTC. Translated: CASSLGQGYGYTF.

V gene TRBV27 combines with J gene TRBJ1-4; possible D gene TRBD1, 6 bases. Germline V gives CDR1 MNHEY, CDR2 SMNVEV (reference sequence). The CDR3 is 15 residues long. Trimming took off 5 bases at V and 4 bases at J, with 14 bases between the two ends. Written as DNA, the CDR3 is TGTGCCAGCAGTGACCCAGGGGTGAGTAATGAAAAACTGTTTTTT. Translation: CASSDPGVSNEKLFF.

The rearrangement joins TRBV5-6 to TRBJ1-5; no reliable D call. The V end lost 1 base, the J end lost 3 bases, and 5 bases lay between the germline ends. Germline values: CDR1 SGHDT, CDR2 YYEEEE. The CDR3 loop spans 13 amino acids. CDR3 sequence (DNA): TGTGCCAGCAGCTTGCAGGCCAATCAGCCCCAGCATTTT. Translation gives CASSLQANQPQHF.

About this clone itself: Other DNA sequences in this sample translate to the same CDR3. The gene calls are TRBV5-1 and TRBJ2-1; TRBD1 might be the D (6 bases). CDR1 is SGHRS, CDR2 YFSETQ, per germline. The CDR3 loop spans 12 amino acids. V was shortened by 2 bases and J by 7 bases, with 7 bases between the two germline ends. The CDR3 coding sequence is TGCGCCAGCAGCTTAGGGGGTAATGAGCAGTTCTTC. The encoded protein is CASSLGGNEQFF. Using reference TRBV5-1 and TRBJ2-1 for the parts outside the CDR3, the full variable domain is KAGVTQTPRYLIKTRGQQVTLSCSPISGHRSVSWYQQTPGQGLQFLFEYFSETQRNKGNFPGRFSGRQFSNSRSEMNVSTLELGDSALYLCASSLGGNEQFFGPGTRLTVL.

This rearrangement joins TRBV6-5 to TRBJ2-1, with 13 bases that match TRBD2. The CDR3 spans 15 residues. Germline V gene lookup returns CDR1 MNHEY and CDR2 SVGAGI. Trimming removed 6 bases from V and 6 bases from J; junction bases left unmatched: 5. CDR3 sequence: CASRTGTSGVNEQFF. DNA of the CDR3: TGTGCCAGCAGGACCGGGACTAGCGGGGTCAATGAGCAGTTCTTC.

The J gene is TRBJ2-3, the V gene TRBV9; D unresolved. The CDR3 covers 16 residues. Trimming took 4 bases from V and 0 from J, leaving 15 bases between them. Germline values: CDR1 SGDLS, CDR2 YYNGEE. Here the CDR3 reads CASSPSDGSSTDTQYF. The CDR3 region has the DNA TGTGCCAGCAGCCCATCCGACGGATCTAGCACAGATACGCAGTATTTT.

Here the CDR3 DNA reads TGTGCCAGCAGCTTAGGGGCGAGCTCCTACAATGAGCAGTTCTTC. This translates into CASSLGASSYNEQFF. The genes are TRBV7-9 and TRBJ2-1; D is uncertain. The germline gives CDR1 SEHNR, CDR2 FQNEAQ (reference sequence). Trimming cost V 1 base and J 0 bases, with 7 bases left between them. The CDR3 length is 15 residues.

This clone was counted once. Other DNA sequences of this sample code for an identical CDR3. The rearrangement links TRBV6-2 or TRBV6-3 to TRBJ2-5; no clear D. CDR1 is MNHEY, CDR2 SVGEGT, per germline. V lost 0 bases and J 5 bases, leaving 1 base between the germline ends. This CDR3 is built from 11 residues. CDR3 region: CASSYSETQYF. The CDR3 DNA follows: TGTGCCAGCAGTTACTCCGAGACCCAGTACTTC.

This clone was seen just once. The chain carries TRBV11-3 and TRBJ2-3; 8 bases line up with TRBD1. This CDR3 has 14 residues. Germline lookup yields CDR1 SGHNT and CDR2 YENEEA. The junction had 4 bases not matched to a gene; V was cut back by 1 base and J by 7 bases. The CDR3 reads CASSLAGGRNTQYF. The CDR3 DNA is TGTGCCAGCAGCTTAGCAGGGGGCAGAAATACGCAGTATTTT.

The chain links TRBV28 to TRBJ1-2; D unresolved. Germline-derived CDR1 and CDR2 are MDHEN and SYDVKM. V shed 5 bases and J shed 1 base, with 14 bases lying between them. The CDR3 is made up of 15 amino acids. The DNA for the CDR3 is TGTGCCAGCAGTCCAGAGGGTCCAAATAACTATGGCTACACCTTC. It specifies CASSPEGPNNYGYTF.